The present T cell receptor (beta chain) was sequenced within a study of OX40 agonist ivuxolimab in advanced cancers. At the level of the study: Patients were given ivuxolimab, an antibody that agonizes OX40 (CD134).

The assay was immunoSEQ multiplex PCR, and TCRdb's table has in-frame clones only and misses some. The data show 98,000 or so clones, with roughly 89% seen just once and approximately 0.36% held by the top ten. Study results and caveats: Averaging showed that CD8+ T cells had more expanded clones than CD4+ did.

This CDR3 has 18 residues. The V gene end was trimmed by 5 bases and the J gene end by 0 bases; junction bases not matched to a gene: 13. The germline CDR1 and CDR2 sequences are SGHVS and FQNEAQ. To note about this clone: Its antigen remains unknown.

The rearrangement uses TRBV7-8 and TRBJ1-5, with 7 nucleotides matching TRBD1. The TCR was taken from an adult with an advanced solid tumor such as melanoma, head and neck, liver or kidney cancer. Here the sequenced sample was CD4+ or CD8+ T cells sorted from blood, taken in a trial of the OX40 agonist ivuxolimab. This CDR3 is CASSPDRAGFGSNQPQHF. The CDR3 region has the DNA TGTGCCAGCAGCCCCGACAGGGCCGGGTTCGGTAGCAATCAGCCCCAGCATTTT.